This T cell receptor (beta chain) was documented in a study of T cell repertoires in cytomegalovirus infection. Across the whole study: Selection of CMV epitopes for the study included recently identified HLA-C-restricted and well-studied HLA-B-restricted ones. Findings of the study overall: Ex vivo responses were dominated by HLA-C-restricted CMV-specific TCR beta clonotypes.

Each CDR3 protein gets one entry after TCRdb re-called the reads with MiXCR. The data hold over 250,000 distinct CDR3 sequences, with about 20% observed a single time. This clonotype was seen repeatedly, ten times or more. Antigen specificity is unknown. Trimming shortened V by 0 bases and J by 4 bases, and 15 bases separated the two germline ends. Per the germline V gene, CDR1 is SGHVS and CDR2 is FNYEAQ. This CDR3 comprises 16 residues. The origin of this receptor is a human donor in good health (CMV status not recorded). Some clones in this sample may be carry-over from other donors' samples. This rearrangement joins TRBV7-6 to TRBJ1-2, with D unresolved. This specimen consisted of cultured PBMCs, obtained from culture after CMV antigen stimulation. CDR3 residues: CASSLALLNSPYGYTF. The CDR3 bases are TGTGCCAGCAGCTTAGCGCTTCTCAACAGTCCCTATGGCTACACCTTC.